These 29 T cell receptor beta chains share one sample of origin, sequenced in a study of blood T cell repertoires in COVID-19. TCRdb's copy holds only in-frame clones and misses some; the assay was immunoSEQ multiplex PCR. The table includes over 90,000 clones, more than 65% detected once. The sequencing input was peripheral blood. These receptors all come from a man in his 60s with acute or convalescent COVID-19.

This chain uses TRBV24-1 with TRBJ1-2, with TRBD1 identical over 7 bases. Germline CDR1 KGHDR, CDR2 SFDVKD. The J segment lost 8 bases and the V segment lost 7 bases, leaving 6 bases of the junction unmatched. This CDR3 region has 12 residues. The CDR3 DNA follows: TGTGCCACCAGCGACAGGGAGTGGGGCTACACCTTC. Translation: CATSDREWGYTF.

The chain recombines TRBV29-1 with TRBJ2-7, with 10 nucleotides matching TRBD2. CDR1 and CDR2 from the germline V gene are SQVTM and ANQGSEA. The CDR3 contains 14 residues. The V segment lost 4 bases and the J segment 0 bases; nucleotides outside the gene matches: 3. The chain's CDR3 is CSVGASGSSYEQYF. The CDR3 DNA reads TGCAGCGTTGGGGCTAGCGGGAGCTCCTACGAGCAGTACTTC.

This clone was observed a single time. The chain links TRBV9 to TRBJ2-2, with 8 positions matching TRBD1. This CDR3 region has 19 residues. Germline loops: CDR1 SGDLS, CDR2 YYNGEE. Trimming cost V 3 bases and J 2 bases; bases outside gene matches: 15. The DNA for the CDR3 is TGTGCCAGCAGCGCCCGACCGACCAGACAGGGGAGAAACACCGGGGAGCTGTTTTTT. This translates into CASSARPTRQGRNTGELFF.

This clone appeared a single time. The rearrangement uses TRBV19 and TRBJ2-7; TRBD2 agrees at 9 bases. The CDR3 is 17 residues long. V dropped 4 bases and J dropped 3; count of bases not matched to a gene: 13. From germline, CDR1 is LNHDA and CDR2 SQIVND (reference sequence). The CDR3 DNA sequence: TGTGCCAGTAGTAGACGACTAGCGGAGGACAGAATCTACGAGCAGTACTTC. This sequence encodes CASSRRLAEDRIYEQYF.

The chain has TRBV6-2 or TRBV6-3 and TRBJ1-5; 7 nucleotides align to TRBD1. Germline-derived CDR1 and CDR2 are MNHEY and SVGEGT. Losses at the gene ends were 5 bases for V and 0 bases for J; bases not matched to a gene: 7. The CDR3 has 16 residues. The CDR3 protein is CASSKGQQYSNQPQHF. In nucleotides, the CDR3 is TGTGCCAGCAGTAAGGGACAGCAATATAGCAATCAGCCCCAGCATTTT.

This rearrangement joins TRBV6-5 to TRBJ1-5; D possibly corresponds to TRBD1 (5 bases). Trimming removed 7 bases at V and 5 bases at J, with 12 bases between. This CDR3 has 13 residues. Germline V CDR1 and CDR2: MNHEY, SVGAGI. CDR3 nucleotide sequence: TGTGCCAGCAAAAGGGGTTACGATCAGCCCCAGCATTTT. Its protein is CASKRGYDQPQHF.

The chain recombines TRBV11-3 with TRBJ2-5, with D possibly TRBD1 on 6 matching bases. The V end lost 2 bases, the J end lost 7 bases, and 11 bases lay between the germline ends. The CDR3 is made up of 13 amino acids. The germline CDR1 and CDR2 sequences are SGHNT and YENEEA. DNA of the CDR3: TGTGCCAGCAGCTTACAGGGGATCGGGACCCAGTACTTC. It encodes CASSLQGIGTQYF. Using reference TRBV11-3 and TRBJ2-5 for the parts outside the CDR3, the full variable domain is EAGVVQSPRYKIIEKKQPVAFWCNPISGHNTLYWYLQNLGQGPELLIRYENEEAVDDSQLPKDRFSAERLKGVDSTLKIQPAELGDSAVYLCASSLQGIGTQYFGPGTRLLVL.

CDR3 residues: CASSIDRGGSFNSPLHF. The CDR3 nucleotides read TGTGCCAGCAGCATTGACAGGGGAGGTTCTTTTAATTCACCCCTCCACTTT. This sequence joins TRBV5-6 and TRBJ1-6; 8 nucleotides line up with TRBD1. This CDR3 comprises 17 residues. J gave up 6 bases and V 4 bases, and 12 bases lay outside the gene matches. Per the germline V gene, CDR1 is SGHDT and CDR2 is YYEEEE.

The CDR3 DNA is TGTGCCAGCAGCGTAGCACCGACAGGGGATTTTGGAAACACCATATATTTT. Encoded protein: CASSVAPTGDFGNTIYF. This chain joins TRBV9 and TRBJ1-3; 8 bases are shared with TRBD1. Per the germline V gene, CDR1 is SGDLS and CDR2 is YYNGEE. This CDR3 spans 17 amino acids. After removal of 0 bases from V and 3 bases from J, the junction contained 8 bases not matched to a gene.

The chain combines TRBV7-9 with TRBJ2-1; TRBD2 might be the D (5 bases). This CDR3 has 15 residues. CDR1 SEHNR and CDR2 FQNEAQ come from the germline V gene (reference sequence). V was clipped by 4 bases and J by 5 bases, with 15 bases between them. The CDR3 loop is CASSYTTGSHNEQFF. The CDR3 region has the DNA TGTGCCAGCAGCTATACAACGGGGTCCCACAATGAGCAGTTCTTC.

The V and J genes are TRBV28 and TRBJ1-2, with 8 bases that match TRBD1. CDR1 and CDR2 (germline): MDHEN, SYDVKM. J was trimmed by 8 bases and V by 6 bases; bases with no gene match: 8. This CDR3 has 13 residues. DNA of the CDR3: TGTGCCAGCAGCCAAGGACAGGGTCAAGGCTACACCTTC. Protein sequence: CASSQGQGQGYTF.

This sequence joins TRBV5-1 and TRBJ1-1; D not resolved. This CDR3 is 13 amino acids long. Germline CDR1 reads SGHRS; CDR2 reads YFSETQ. V dropped 5 bases and J dropped 1 base, with 9 bases sitting between them. This CDR3 is CASRREPNTEAFF. CDR3 bases: TGCGCCAGCAGGCGGGAGCCGAACACTGAAGCTTTCTTT.

The chain uses TRBV3-1 (or the pseudogene TRBV3-2) and TRBJ1-3; D uncertain. CDR1 is LGHDT and CDR2 is YNNKEL in the germline V gene (reference sequence). The length of the CDR3 is 13 residues. Trimming removed 7 bases from V and 4 bases from J, with 11 bases in between. The CDR3 spells CASTPIAGNTIYF. The CDR3 DNA is TGTGCCAGCACCCCCATTGCGGGAAACACCATATATTTT.

The rearrangement links TRBV18 to TRBJ1-2, with 7 bases lining up with TRBD1. Trimming at V came to 3 bases and at J to 1 base, leaving 5 bases not matched to a gene. The CDR3 consists of 15 residues. The germline CDR1 and CDR2 sequences are KGHSH and LQKENI. As DNA, the CDR3 is TGTGCCAGCTCACCCGGGACAGAAAATAACTATGGCTACACCTTC. Translation gives CASSPGTENNYGYTF.

V is TRBV3-1 (or the pseudogene TRBV3-2) and J is TRBJ2-3; the D gene is possibly TRBD1 (5 bases). Germline CDR1 LGHDT, CDR2 YNNKEL (reference sequence). The CDR3 is 14 residues long. V was cut by 4 bases and J by 6 bases, with 14 bases left in between. The DNA for the CDR3 is TGTGCCAGCAGCCCCCGCGGAGCAGGGGATACGCAGTATTTT. Amino acid sequence: CASSPRGAGDTQYF.

The rearrangement uses TRBV9 and TRBJ1-1; no clear D gene. The V gene lost 0 bases and the J gene lost 6 bases, with 15 bases spanning the gap. CDR1 is SGDLS and CDR2 is YYNGEE in the germline V gene. The length of the CDR3 is 15 residues. This chain's CDR3 is CASSVGTNSYAEAFF. CDR3 DNA: TGTGCCAGCAGCGTAGGTACGAACTCGTACGCTGAAGCTTTCTTT.

The chain recombines TRBV6-2 or TRBV6-3 with TRBJ1-2; the D gene is possibly TRBD1 (5 bases). Germline V CDR1 and CDR2: MNHEY, SVGEGT. Trimming cost V 5 bases and J 4 bases, with 8 bases left between them. The CDR3 is 12 residues long. CDR3 loop: CASSTDSYGYTF. DNA for the CDR3: TGTGCCAGCAGTACTGACAGCTATGGCTACACCTTC.

This clone has just one count. The chain employs TRBV7-3 and TRBJ2-2; TRBD2 aligns across 7 bases. J lost 0 bases, V lost 4 bases, and 8 bases had no gene match. CDR3 length: 17 amino acids. Germline CDR1 SGHTA, CDR2 FQGTGA. The CDR3 coding sequence is TGTGCCAGCAGCTCCCCGCTGGGGGGGGCGAACACCGGGGAGCTGTTTTTT. Protein: CASSSPLGGANTGELFF.

The chain links TRBV18 to TRBJ1-2; 11 bases agree with TRBD1. Germline V CDR1 and CDR2: KGHSH, LQKENI. The CDR3 totals 12 residues. Trimming removed 3 bases from V and 12 bases from J; junction bases left unmatched: 3. The CDR3 here is CASSPGTGGNTF. The CDR3 DNA reads as TGTGCCAGCTCACCCGGGACAGGGGGAAACACCTTC.

V is TRBV20-1 and J is TRBJ1-1; no definite D call. V lost 2 bases and J 4 bases, leaving 5 bases between the germline ends. The CDR3 sequence is 11 residues long. Germline V lookup: CDR1 DFQATT, CDR2 SNEGSKA (reference sequence). Here the CDR3 DNA reads TGCAGTGCTAGATGGCTCACTGAAGCTTTCTTT. Translated, it gives CSARWLTEAFF.

The V call is TRBV7-8, the J call TRBJ1-6; no clear D gene. Germline V gene data show CDR1 as SGHVS and CDR2 as FQNEAQ. The CDR3 runs 13 residues. V lost 1 base, J lost 7 bases, and 5 bases lay in between. CDR3 in DNA: TGTGCCAGCAGCTTAGACTTAAATTCACCCCTCCACTTT. Protein: CASSLDLNSPLHF.

This chain uses TRBV7-8 with TRBJ2-5; D not resolved. The CDR3 covers 12 residues. Germline V gene sequence: CDR1 SGHVS, CDR2 FQNEAQ. The V end lost 1 base, the J end lost 4 bases, and 4 bases lay between the germline ends. The CDR3 nucleotides read TGTGCCAGCAGCTTAGTTCTAGAGACCCAGTACTTC. Translating gives CASSLVLETQYF.

The V gene is TRBV19, the J gene TRBJ1-2; D perhaps matches TRBD1 (5 bases). The CDR3 is made up of 12 amino acids. Per germline, CDR1 LNHDA and CDR2 SQIVND (reference sequence). V was shortened by 7 bases and J by 0 bases, with 6 bases between the two germline ends. The CDR3 DNA follows: TGTGCCAGTAAGGACACTAACTATGGCTACACCTTC. Protein sequence: CASKDTNYGYTF.

This chain uses TRBV9 with TRBJ1-4; D is ambiguous. The CDR3 consists of 14 residues. Trimming stripped 4 bases from V and 0 bases from J, with 7 bases between. CDR1 is SGDLS, CDR2 YYNGEE, per germline. The CDR3 nucleotides read TGTGCCAGCAGCCCTCAGACAACTAATGAAAAACTGTTTTTT. This sequence encodes CASSPQTTNEKLFF.

This chain's CDR3 is CASTYRGHSYEQYF. CDR3 nucleotides: TGTGCCAGCACCTACCGGGGACATTCCTACGAGCAGTACTTC. The chain has TRBV2 and TRBJ2-7; weak D call: TRBD1 (6 bases). V lost 7 bases and J lost 1, with 14 bases in between. The CDR3 runs to 14 residues. CDR1 and CDR2 from the germline V gene are SNHLY and FYNNEI.

V is TRBV5-1 and J is TRBJ2-3; 7 positions agree with TRBD1. After removal of 0 bases from V and 4 bases from J, the junction contained 11 bases not matched to a gene. CDR1 and CDR2 (germline): SGHRS, YFSETQ. This CDR3 is built from 17 residues. DNA of the CDR3: TGCGCCAGCAGCTTGGGAGATGACAGGGCTCGGGCAGATACGCAGTATTTT. It specifies CASSLGDDRARADTQYF.

The chain links TRBV4-3 to TRBJ2-7; 7 nucleotides align to TRBD2. V was pared by 6 bases and J by 3 bases, with 8 bases of the junction left unmatched. Germline V gene data show CDR1 as LGHNA and CDR2 as YSLEER. This CDR3 is built from 14 residues. Written as DNA, the CDR3 is TGCGCCAGCAGTAAAGCGGGACTGGGCTACGAGCAGTACTTC. Translation: CASSKAGLGYEQYF.

CDR3 coding DNA: TGTGCCAGCAGCTTAACAGGAGGGGGGGATAATGGAAACACCATATATTTT. It is translated as CASSLTGGGDNGNTIYF. This chain joins TRBV11-2 and TRBJ1-3, with D possibly being TRBD1 (6 bases). The CDR3 has 17 residues. Trimming stripped 2 bases from V and 3 bases from J, with 17 bases between. The germline gives CDR1 SGHAT, CDR2 FQNNGV.

V gene TRBV4-2 combines with J gene TRBJ2-1, with TRBD2 matching over 12 bases. This CDR3 has 18 amino acids. Trimming cost V 4 bases and J 6 bases; bases outside gene matches: 13. Germline CDR1 is LGHNA and CDR2 is YNFKEQ. The CDR3 sequence: CASSPETSGSWSINEQFF. The CDR3 DNA reads TGTGCCAGCAGCCCGGAGACTAGCGGGAGTTGGTCTATCAATGAGCAGTTCTTC.